Listed below are T cell receptor beta chains from one sample, sequenced in a study of T-cell reconstitution after alpha-beta-depleted transplantation in children. From the PCR reads, TCRdb called clonotypes with MiXCR, one entry per CDR3 protein. Altogether 200,000 to 250,000 distinct CDR3 sequences are present, roughly 10% being singletons, with the ten largest covering about 28%. The source material was PBMCs, sampled before TCRalphabeta/CD19-depleted stem cell transplant. The receptors shown here come from a child less than two years old with acute myeloid leukemia, due to receive a stem cell transplant. Both conserved end residues are part of each CDR3. D genes are given only for firm matches. Not every row has a clone size; where given, it reads once, few, many or a size class.

abundance,j_gene,d_gene,v_gene,CDR3nt,CDR3aa
many,TRBJ2-7,TRBD1,TRBV14,TGTGCCAGCAGCCAAGGACAGGGAATCTACGAGCAGTACTTC,CASSQGQGIYEQYF
NA,TRBJ2-7,TRBD2,TRBV29-1,TGCAGCGTTGACCGGGGGGGATACGAGCAGTACTTC,CSVDRGGYEQYF
NA,TRBJ2-5,NA,TRBV20-1,TGCAGTGCTGCGGGACGCCAAGAGACCCAGTACTTC,CSAAGRQETQYF
many,TRBJ1-5,NA,TRBV20-1,TGCAGTGCTAGAGTGGTGGGGGCTGAAGGGAATCAGCCCCAGCATTTT,CSARVVGAEGNQPQHF
few,TRBJ1-2,TRBD1,TRBV5-1,TGCGCCAGCAGCTTGGTCGGGACAGGGGAAGGCTACACCTTC,CASSLVGTGEGYTF
NA,TRBJ1-6,NA,TRBV12-3/TRBV12-4,TGTGCCAGCAGTTTACCAGGGAATTCACCCCTCCACTTT,CASSLPGNSPLHF
many,TRBJ1-1,NA,TRBV6-5,TGTGCCAGCAGTTACCGGGACGGCACTGAAGCTTTCTTT,CASSYRDGTEAFF
many,TRBJ2-3,NA,TRBV12-3/TRBV12-4,TGTGCCAGCAGGTTTTCTGGCACAGATACGCAGTATTTT,CASRFSGTDTQYF
few,TRBJ2-5,NA,TRBV21-1,TGTGCCAGCAGAGCGGTGGAGACCCAGTACTTC,CASRAVETQYF
many,TRBJ1-1,NA,TRBV7-3,TGTGCCAGCAGCTTATTAGGGATTAACACTGAAGCTTTCTTT,CASSLLGINTEAFF
few,TRBJ1-6,NA,TRBV7-3,TGTGCCAGCAGCGCAAACAGGGACTCACCCCTCCACTTT,CASSANRDSPLHF
many,TRBJ2-1,NA,TRBV12-3/TRBV12-4,TGTGCCAGCAGCTCGGACAACAATGAGCAGTTCTTC,CASSSDNNEQFF
many,TRBJ2-1,TRBD1,TRBV20-1,TGCAGTGCTAGCAGTGGGACAGGTCCCCTAGCCCTCTCCTACAATGAGCAGTTCTTC,CSASSGTGPLALSYNEQFF
NA,TRBJ2-2,NA,TRBV20-1,TGCAGTGCTAGAGATCAGTGGGGGGGCCCCGGGGATCTGTTTTTT,CSARDQWGGPGDLFF
NA,TRBJ2-1,TRBD2,TRBV19,TGTGCCAGTAGTTCCTCCCTCTTGGCGGGAGGGGTTGAGCAGTTCTTC,CASSSSLLAGGVEQFF
many,TRBJ2-3,TRBD2,TRBV20-1,TGCAGTGCTCGACTAGCGGAGTATACGCAGTATTTT,CSARLAEYTQYF
NA,TRBJ2-5,TRBD1,TRBV29-1,TGCAGCGTTGGCCTCCCAGGGGGCCAAGAGACCCAGTACTTC,CSVGLPGGQETQYF
many,TRBJ2-1,TRBD2,TRBV12-3/TRBV12-4,TGTGCCAGCAGGGGACTAGCAGCCGGGAATGAGCAGTTCTTC,CASRGLAAGNEQFF
many,TRBJ2-7,TRBD1,TRBV5-1,TGCGCCAGCAGCTTACAAACAGGGGGCAACGAGCAGTACTTC,CASSLQTGGNEQYF
many,TRBJ2-7,NA,TRBV5-1,TGCGCCAGCAGCACAGGACAGCTTCCCGGCGAGCAGTACTTC,CASSTGQLPGEQYF
many,TRBJ2-6,NA,TRBV4-3,TGCGCCAGCAGCGATAGGTATTCTGGGGCCAACGTCCTGACTTTC,CASSDRYSGANVLTF